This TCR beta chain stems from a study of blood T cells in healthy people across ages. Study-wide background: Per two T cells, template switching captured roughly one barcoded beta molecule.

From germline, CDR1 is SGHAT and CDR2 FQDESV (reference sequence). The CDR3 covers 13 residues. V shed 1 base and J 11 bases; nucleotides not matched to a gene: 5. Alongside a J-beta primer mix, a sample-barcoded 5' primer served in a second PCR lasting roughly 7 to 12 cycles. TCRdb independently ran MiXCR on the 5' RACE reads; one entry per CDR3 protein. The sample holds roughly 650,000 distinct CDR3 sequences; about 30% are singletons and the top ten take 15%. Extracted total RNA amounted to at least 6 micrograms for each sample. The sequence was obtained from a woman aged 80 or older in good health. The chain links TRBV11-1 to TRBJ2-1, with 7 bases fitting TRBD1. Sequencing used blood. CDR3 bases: TGTGCCAGCAGCTTAGTATCGACAGGGCAGCAGTTCTTC. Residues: CASSLVSTGQQFF.